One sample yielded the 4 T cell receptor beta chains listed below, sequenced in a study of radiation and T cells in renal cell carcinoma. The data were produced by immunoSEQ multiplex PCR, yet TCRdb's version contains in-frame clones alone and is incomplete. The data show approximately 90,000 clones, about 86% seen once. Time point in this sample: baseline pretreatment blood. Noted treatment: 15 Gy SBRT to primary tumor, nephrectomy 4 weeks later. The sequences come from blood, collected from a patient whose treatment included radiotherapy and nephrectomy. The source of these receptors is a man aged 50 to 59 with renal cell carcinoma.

CDR3 residues: CASSVPAGTAYEQYF. The CDR3 nucleotides read TGTGCCAGCAGTGTCCCGGCCGGGACCGCCTACGAGCAGTACTTC. V usage is TRBV6-4 and J usage is TRBJ2-7, with D perhaps TRBD1 or TRBD2 (5 bases each). Per germline, CDR1 MRHNA and CDR2 SNTAGT. V was trimmed by 4 bases and J by 2 bases, leaving 15 bases between them. The CDR3 consists of 15 residues.

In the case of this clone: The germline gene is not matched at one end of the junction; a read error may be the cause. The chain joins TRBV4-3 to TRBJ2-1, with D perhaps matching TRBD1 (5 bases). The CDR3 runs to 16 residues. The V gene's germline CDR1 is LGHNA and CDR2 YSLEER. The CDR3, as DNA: TGCGCCAGCAGCCAAGTTTGGGGCCAGGATTACACTGAGCAGTTCTTC. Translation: CASSQVWGQDYTEQFF.

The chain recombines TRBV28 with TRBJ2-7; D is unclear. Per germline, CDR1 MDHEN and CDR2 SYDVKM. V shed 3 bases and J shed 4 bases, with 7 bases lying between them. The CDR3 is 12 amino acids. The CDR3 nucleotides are TGTGCCAGCAGTTTTGCCTATTACGAGCAGTACTTC. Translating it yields CASSFAYYEQYF. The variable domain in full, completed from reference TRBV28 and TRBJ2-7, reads DVKVTQSSRYLVKRTGEKVFLECVQDMDHENMFWYRQDPGLGLRLIYFSYDVKMKEKGDIPEGYSVSREKKERFSLILESASTNQTSMYLCASSFAYYEQYFGPGTRLTVT.

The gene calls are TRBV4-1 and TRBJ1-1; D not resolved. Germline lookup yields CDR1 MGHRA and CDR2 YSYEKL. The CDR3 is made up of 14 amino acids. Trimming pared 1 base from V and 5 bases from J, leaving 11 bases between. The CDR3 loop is CASSQGPGRTEAFF. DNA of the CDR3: TGCGCCAGCAGCCAAGGCCCGGGGAGGACTGAAGCTTTCTTT.